The rows below give T cell receptor beta chains drawn from one sample of a study of T cell repertoires in cytomegalovirus infection. TCRdb analysed the reads with MiXCR anew, one entry per CDR3 protein. The profile shows more than 85,000 distinct CDR3 sequences, 20% to 30% of them singletons. Sequences were obtained from CD8+ T cells from PBMCs. These TCRs come from a human donor in good health (CMV status not recorded). Some clones in this sample may be carry-over from other donors' samples. The CDR3 runs from the conserved cysteine through the conserved F or W. A D gene is named only where the DNA matches it firmly. The size entry is marked missing in some rows and otherwise reads once, few, many or a size class.

>NA|TRBD1|TRBV27|TRBJ2-1
TGTGCCAGCAGTCCCACGGGACAGGAGCCGGGCTTC
CASSPTGQEPGF
>NA|NA|TRBV12-3/TRBV12-4|TRBJ1-2
TGTGCCAGCAGGGACCCGGCTGGCTACACCTTC
CASRDPAGYTF
>many|NA|TRBV28|TRBJ1-5
TGTGCCAGCAGTTTAAGGGATAGCAATCAGCCCCAGCATTTT
CASSLRDSNQPQHF
>NA|NA|TRBV28|TRBJ1-1
TGTGCCAGCAGCCCGGGACGGACGAACACTGAAGCTTTCTTT
CASSPGRTNTEAFF
>few|TRBD2|TRBV14|TRBJ2-1
TGTGCCAGCAGCCAAGTCCCTCACAGCGGGAGTAGATATGAGCAGTTCTTC
CASSQVPHSGSRYEQFF
>NA|NA|TRBV6-2/TRBV6-3|TRBJ2-1
TGTGCCAGCAGTCAAGTTTACAATGAGCAGTTCTTC
CASSQVYNEQFF
>NA|TRBD1|TRBV27|TRBJ1-1
TGTGCCAGCACCTTACAGGGGACATCTGAAGCTTTCTTT
CASTLQGTSEAFF
>medium-sized|NA|TRBV20-1|TRBJ2-2
TGCAGTGCTAGAGTTGGAGGCAGGACAGACCCGACCGGGGAGCTGTTTTTT
CSARVGGRTDPTGELFF
>few|NA|TRBV6-2/TRBV6-3|TRBJ2-7
TGTGCCAGCAGTTCCAGGGTCGCAAACGAGCAGTACTTC
CASSSRVANEQYF
>NA|NA|TRBV11-2|TRBJ2-2
TGTGCCAGCCGCAGGGGAAACACCGGGGAGCTGTTTTTT
CASRRGNTGELFF
>NA|NA|TRBV6-2/TRBV6-3|TRBJ2-6
TGTGCCAGCAGCCCTGGCCGGCGCTCTGGGGCCAACGTCCTGACTTTC
CASSPGRRSGANVLTF
>few|NA|TRBV5-6|TRBJ2-5
TGTGCCAGCAGCTCTAGCGCCGAGACCCAGTACTTC
CASSSSAETQYF
>NA|TRBD1|TRBV5-5|TRBJ2-3
TGTGCCAGCACCCCGGGACAGGGTTCAGATACGCAGTATTTT
CASTPGQGSDTQYF